These 17 T cell receptor beta chains were all obtained from the same sample, sequenced in a study of blood T cell repertoires in COVID-19. The data were produced by immunoSEQ multiplex PCR, yet TCRdb's version contains in-frame clones alone and is incomplete. The table lists 250,000 to 350,000 clones, around nine tenths of them singletons. The specimen sequenced was peripheral blood. These receptors were collected from a woman aged 55-70 years with acute or convalescent COVID-19.

The rearrangement joins TRBV29-1 to TRBJ2-7, with D hard to call. V dropped 4 bases and J dropped 1 base, with 8 bases sitting between them. Germline CDR1 is SQVTM and CDR2 is ANQGSEA. The CDR3 length is 12 residues. CDR3 protein: CSVGARSYEQYF. CDR3 sequence (DNA): TGCAGCGTTGGTGCCAGGTCCTACGAGCAGTACTTC.

V usage is TRBV10-3 and J usage is TRBJ2-1, with D tentatively TRBD2 (6 bases). CDR3 length: 14 residues. The V and J ends lost 5 bases and 0 bases respectively, with 8 bases between them. CDR1 is ENHRY and CDR2 is SYGVKD in the germline V gene. The CDR3 sequence is CAISTGSSYNEQFF. CDR3 sequence (DNA): TGTGCCATCAGTACCGGGAGCTCCTACAATGAGCAGTTCTTC.

The chain is built from TRBV28 and TRBJ1-2, with D perhaps TRBD1 (6 bases). From germline, CDR1 is MDHEN and CDR2 SYDVKM. V gave up 4 bases and J gave up 3 bases, with 12 bases separating them. The CDR3 is made up of 14 amino acids. The CDR3 DNA is TGTGCCAGCAGTTCAGGACAGACTTACTATGGCTACACCTTC. As protein: CASSSGQTYYGYTF.

The chain carries TRBV18 and TRBJ1-1; D gene ambiguous. The V end lost 8 bases, the J end lost 7 bases, and 14 bases lay between the germline ends. The length of the CDR3 is 12 residues. CDR1 is KGHSH, CDR2 LQKENI, per germline. CDR3 DNA: TGTGCCAGCGGCCAATACAGCGGTGAAGCTTTCTTT. Amino acid sequence: CASGQYSGEAFF.

This rearrangement joins TRBV6-5 to TRBJ1-6; tentatively, D is TRBD1 (5 bases). Germline V gives CDR1 MNHEY, CDR2 SVGAGI. Trimming pared 2 bases from V and 8 bases from J, leaving 13 bases between. The CDR3 contains 15 residues. The CDR3 is CASSYGALVYSPLHF. As DNA, the CDR3 is TGTGCCAGCAGTTACGGGGCTTTAGTCTATTCACCCCTCCACTTT.

The V gene is TRBV5-4, the J gene TRBJ1-1; possibly TRBD1 for D (6 bases). Looked up from germline, CDR1 is SGHNT and CDR2 is YYREEE (reference sequence). This CDR3 region has 15 residues. V lost 4 bases and J lost 4, with 17 bases in between. The CDR3 bases are TGTGCCAGCAGCCTCCAAGCGACAGGTTTCACTGAAGCTTTCTTT. Translated: CASSLQATGFTEAFF.

V and J are TRBV24-1 and TRBJ2-5; 10 bases are shared with TRBD1. CDR1 is KGHDR and CDR2 is SFDVKD in the germline V gene. The V gene end was trimmed by 9 bases and the J gene end by 2 bases; junction bases not matched to a gene: 5. This CDR3 has 14 residues. The CDR3 DNA is TGTGCCACCGACAGGGGGCGCGGACAAGAGACCCAGTACTTC. Encoded protein: CATDRGRGQETQYF.

J is TRBJ1-1 and V is TRBV2; no reliable D call. The CDR3 contains 14 residues. Trimming removed 7 bases at V and 0 bases at J, with 12 bases between. CDR1 is SNHLY, CDR2 FYNNEI, per germline. DNA of the CDR3: TGTGCCAGCACAGATCCGGGAATGAACACTGAAGCTTTCTTT. Translated, it gives CASTDPGMNTEAFF.

The chain links TRBV5-1 to TRBJ2-2, with TRBD1 matching over 8 bases. Germline trimming cut 4 bases from V and 4 bases from J; bases unmatched to any gene: 6. Germline V CDR1 and CDR2: SGHRS, YFSETQ. The CDR3 spans 15 residues. The CDR3 region has the DNA TGCGCCAGCAGCGAACGACAGGGGACCACCGGGGAGCTGTTTTTT. This sequence encodes CASSERQGTTGELFF.

This CDR3 is CAWSRDTIYF. The DNA of the CDR3 is TGTGCCTGGAGTCGGGACACCATATATTTT. The genes are TRBV30 and TRBJ1-3; D unclear. This CDR3 has 10 amino acids. V lost 2 bases to trimming and J lost 8 bases, with 4 bases between them. Germline values: CDR1 GTSNPN, CDR2 SVGIG (reference sequence).

This clone was picked up one time. This rearrangement joins TRBV10-3 to TRBJ1-3; D is possibly TRBD1 (6 bases). Germline loops: CDR1 ENHRY, CDR2 SYGVKD. The CDR3 covers 14 residues. Trimming left V 11 bases short and J 4 bases short, with 18 bases between. The CDR3 loop reads CAVLQGREGNTIYF. CDR3 nucleotide sequence: TGTGCCGTACTACAGGGAAGGGAAGGAAACACCATATATTTT.

Only a few counts were recorded for this clone. The chain recombines TRBV11-2 with TRBJ1-1, with 9 nucleotides matching TRBD1. The CDR3 sequence is 18 residues long. Germline-derived CDR1 and CDR2 are SGHAT and FQNNGV. Unmatched junction bases numbered 12, after V lost 0 bases and J lost 4 bases. CDR3 protein: CASSLDAWADRGFTEAFF. The CDR3 coding sequence is TGTGCCAGCAGCTTAGATGCGTGGGCGGACAGGGGCTTCACTGAAGCTTTCTTT.

In its sample, this clone was seen once. The gene calls are TRBV20-1 and TRBJ2-7; 9 bases fit TRBD1. J lost 2 bases, V lost 3 bases, and 8 bases had no gene match. Germline values: CDR1 DFQATT, CDR2 SNEGSKA (reference sequence). This CDR3 spans 15 amino acids. The CDR3 spells CSASSGTGTPYEQYF. In DNA form, the CDR3 reads TGCAGTGCTAGTTCCGGGACAGGGACCCCCTACGAGCAGTACTTC.

V and J are TRBV6-1 and TRBJ1-5; 7 bases map to TRBD1. Germline values: CDR1 MNHNS, CDR2 SASEGT. Trimming removed 3 bases from V and 4 bases from J; junction bases left unmatched: 6. This CDR3 region has 15 residues. DNA of the CDR3: TGTGCCAGCAGTGATGAGGGGGCATGGAATCAGCCCCAGCATTTT. As protein: CASSDEGAWNQPQHF.

The genes are TRBV18 and TRBJ1-3; possibly TRBD1 for D (5 bases). Germline-derived CDR1 and CDR2 are KGHSH and LQKENI. The germline V and J ends were trimmed by 2 bases and 2 bases, with 25 bases remaining between them. This CDR3 has 20 amino acids. Written as DNA, the CDR3 is TGTGCCAGCTCACCAAGCCGCGAGATTTCTAAGGGGATCCCTGGAAACACCATATATTTT. This codes for CASSPSREISKGIPGNTIYF.

The V and J genes are TRBV28 and TRBJ1-2; D is perhaps TRBD1 (5 bases). This CDR3 is 13 amino acids long. Germline loops: CDR1 MDHEN, CDR2 SYDVKM. V gave up 2 bases and J gave up 4 bases, with 8 bases separating them. CDR3 coding DNA: TGTGCCAGCAGTTTACAGGGCCCCTATGGCTACACCTTC. Residues: CASSLQGPYGYTF.

The DNA of the CDR3 is TGTGCCAGTAGCCCGGGACTAGGATTAGGTGCGCGGGCCTATGAGCAGTTCTTC. It codes for CASSPGLGLGARAYEQFF. The chain uses TRBV19 and TRBJ2-1; 8 nucleotides match TRBD2. The CDR3 spans 18 residues. Germline lookup yields CDR1 LNHDA and CDR2 SQIVND (reference sequence). Trimming removed 6 bases from V and 8 bases from J; junction bases left unmatched: 21.